The T cell receptor beta chain described here comes from a study of blood T cell repertoires in COVID-19. Across the whole study: Some COVID-19 samples were acute and others convalescent; all came from the United States, Italy and Spain. From T cells, B-cell-depleted T cells, or PBMCs came the material, which was cDNA or gDNA.

This CDR3 contains 16 residues. J was trimmed by 10 bases and V by 0 bases; bases with no gene match: 9. Germline values: CDR1 MNHEY, CDR2 SMNVEV (reference sequence). Original analysis: Quantification of nucleated cells was approximated via reference gene primer amplification. Produced via immunoSEQ multiplex PCR; TCRdb's table is partial and in-frame only. D and trimming come from the DNA, and the V and J calls and clone size come from that table. The sample holds around 250,000 clones, roughly four fifths seen once. Source material: peripheral blood. The origin of this receptor is a man aged 25 to 45 who had recovered from COVID-19. The rearrangement uses TRBV27 and TRBJ2-3, with 11 bases fitting TRBD2. The CDR3 sequence: CASSLSGSGGAGPQYF. CDR3 nucleotide sequence: TGTGCCAGCAGTTTATCGGGTAGCGGGGGGGCGGGCCCGCAGTATTTT.